Each of the 29 T cell receptor beta chains below was sequenced from the same sample in a study of technical replicates of blood from several donors. Clones were read by immunoSEQ multiplex PCR, and TCRdb kept only the in-frame ones, dropping some. The sample consists of about 59,000 clones, 85% to 95% of them appearing once. The sequencing input was PBMCs. The receptors were gathered from a human donor in good health. Some clones in this sample may be carry-over from other donors' samples.

The table lists this clone with a count of one. This sequence joins TRBV28 and TRBJ2-1; 10 bases are a match to TRBD2. Germline CDR1 reads MDHEN; CDR2 reads SYDVKM. V trimming: 5 bases; J trimming: 7 bases; junction bases outside the gene matches: 8. There are 15 residues in the CDR3. CDR3 sequence (DNA): TGTGCCAGCAGTCTGTCTAGCGGGAGAAGGAATGAGCAGTTCTTC. It encodes CASSLSSGRRNEQFF.

This chain connects TRBV9 to TRBJ2-3; D is unresolved. Between the trimmed V and J ends, which lost 3 bases and 6 bases, there was a span of 17 bases. The length of the CDR3 is 15 residues. Germline V gives CDR1 SGDLS, CDR2 YYNGEE. In DNA form, the CDR3 reads TGTGCCAGCAGCGGCCGGTTCGCTTCTAGGGATACGCAGTATTTT. The encoded protein is CASSGRFASRDTQYF. Variable domain in full (rest from reference TRBV9 and TRBJ2-3): DSGVTQTPKHLITATGQRVTLRCSPRSGDLSVYWYQQSLDQGLQFLIQYYNGEERAKGNILERFSAQQFPDLHSELNLSSLELGDSALYFCASSGRFASRDTQYFGPGTRLTVL.

This chain links TRBV6-6 with TRBJ2-6, with D maybe TRBD1 (6 bases). CDR1 MNHNY and CDR2 SVGAGI come from the germline V gene (reference sequence). The length of the CDR3 is 15 residues. V was trimmed by 6 bases and J by 15 bases, leaving 24 bases between them. The CDR3 is CASSPRQADLSRLTF. DNA of the CDR3: TGTGCCAGCAGCCCTCGACAGGCGGACCTCTCTCGCCTGACTTTC.

This clone occurred a few times. This chain links TRBV6-1 with TRBJ2-6; tentatively, D is TRBD2 (6 bases). The CDR3 spans 15 residues. The germline V gene encodes CDR1 MNHNS and CDR2 SASEGT. V lost 4 bases and J lost 2, with 9 bases in between. The CDR3 coding sequence is TGTGCCAGCAGTGTGGAGGGTACTGGGGCCAACGTCCTGACTTTC. It is translated as CASSVEGTGANVLTF.

V is TRBV30 and J is TRBJ2-2, with D perhaps TRBD1 (7 bases). Germline CDR1 reads GTSNPN; CDR2 reads SVGIG (reference sequence). V gave up 4 bases and J gave up 0 bases, with 12 bases separating them. This CDR3 contains 15 residues. CDR3 residues: CAWTAGGTNTGELFF. The DNA for the CDR3 is TGTGCCTGGACCGCAGGGGGGACGAACACCGGGGAGCTGTTTTTT.

The V call is TRBV7-6, the J call TRBJ2-7, with D possibly TRBD1 on 5 matching bases. Trimming took off 5 bases at V and 0 bases at J, with 20 bases between the two ends. The CDR3 loop spans 17 amino acids. Germline V CDR1 and CDR2: SGHVS, FNYEAQ. The CDR3 nucleotides are TGTGCCAGCAGCCCACAGTGGGTTAGACAGACCTCCTACGAGCAGTACTTC. Translated: CASSPQWVRQTSYEQYF.

The CDR3 bases are TGTGCCAGCAGCTTAGATAGTGGGGCAGGGGTTCGGGAGCAGTTCTTC. This translates into CASSLDSGAGVREQFF. The chain links TRBV7-9 to TRBJ2-1; D possibly corresponds to TRBD1 (6 bases). The germline V gene encodes CDR1 SEHNR and CDR2 FQNEAQ (reference sequence). The CDR3 spans 16 residues. V was pared by 1 base and J by 10 bases, with 20 bases between.

V usage is TRBV4-3 and J usage is TRBJ1-2; D remains ambiguous. Germline V gene lookup returns CDR1 LGHNA and CDR2 YSLEER. V dropped 1 base and J dropped 0 bases, with 12 bases sitting between them. The CDR3 runs to 16 residues. CDR3 region: CASSQGLTEANYGYTF. Written as DNA, the CDR3 is TGCGCCAGCAGCCAAGGGCTGACGGAGGCTAACTATGGCTACACCTTC.

The gene calls are TRBV7-2 and TRBJ2-1; 8 nucleotides line up with TRBD1. Unmatched junction bases numbered 14, after V lost 4 bases and J lost 9 bases. The CDR3 extends over 16 amino acids. The germline gives CDR1 SGHTA, CDR2 FQGNSA. For the CDR3, the DNA is TGTGCCAGCAGCTCCAGGGGGCGAAATCTCGGTGGTGAGCAGTTCTTC. The encoded protein is CASSSRGRNLGGEQFF. The complete variable domain, with remaining parts taken from reference TRBV7-2 and TRBJ2-1, reads GAGVSQSPSNKVTEKGKDVELRCDPISGHTALYWYRQSLGQGLEFLIYFQGNSAPDKSGLPSDRFSAERTGGSVSTLTIQRTQQEDSAVYLCASSSRGRNLGGEQFFGPGTRLTVL.

CDR3 sequence: CASSQESGGTYEQYF. The CDR3 DNA is TGCGCCAGCAGCCAAGAGTCAGGGGGGACCTACGAGCAGTACTTC. The chain is built from TRBV4-3 and TRBJ2-7; maybe TRBD1 (7 bases). Trimming shortened V by 0 bases and J by 2 bases, and 11 bases separated the two germline ends. The CDR3 covers 15 residues. Germline V gives CDR1 LGHNA, CDR2 YSLEER.

V is TRBV7-9 and J is TRBJ2-3, with a tentative D call TRBD1 (6 bases). Germline assignment: CDR1 SEHNR and CDR2 FQNEAQ (reference sequence). Trimming left V 6 bases short and J 3 bases short, with 10 bases between. The CDR3 contains 13 residues. The DNA of the CDR3 is TGTGCCAGCAGTACACAGGGTACAGATACGCAGTATTTT. Residues: CASSTQGTDTQYF.

V and J are TRBV28 and TRBJ1-1; no firm D call. The germline V gene has CDR1 MDHEN and CDR2 SYDVKM. Trimming stripped 7 bases from V and 2 bases from J, with 8 bases between. The length of the CDR3 is 12 residues. CDR3 DNA sequence: TGTGCCAGCATCCGGAGTAACACTGAAGCTTTCTTT. This gives the protein CASIRSNTEAFF.

The chain is built from TRBV6-5 and TRBJ1-6, with D hard to call. The CDR3 extends over 13 amino acids. The ends were cut back, 6 bases at V and 10 bases at J, with 13 bases in the middle. Per the germline V gene, CDR1 is MNHEY and CDR2 is SVGAGI. CDR3 sequence: CASSGNWFSPLHF. CDR3 DNA sequence: TGTGCCAGCAGCGGTAACTGGTTCTCACCCCTCCACTTT.

The chain carries TRBV5-4 and TRBJ1-2; 9 bases map to TRBD1. Germline trimming cut 4 bases from V and 8 bases from J; bases unmatched to any gene: 9. Looked up from germline, CDR1 is SGHNT and CDR2 is YYREEE (reference sequence). CDR3 length equals 14 residues. The CDR3 sequence is CASSPGTGPSGYTF. CDR3 sequence (DNA): TGTGCCAGCAGCCCGGGGACAGGGCCCTCCGGCTACACCTTC. Full variable domain (missing parts from reference TRBV5-4 and TRBJ1-2): ETGVTQSPTHLIKTRGQQVTLRCSSQSGHNTVSWYQQALGQGPQFIFQYYREEENGRGNFPPRFSGLQFPNYSSELNVNALELDDSALYLCASSPGTGPSGYTFGSGTRLTVV.

This chain joins TRBV2 and TRBJ1-1; D gene uncertain. Germline V CDR1 and CDR2: SNHLY, FYNNEI. The CDR3 runs to 13 residues. Trimming shortened V by 8 bases and J by 1 base, and 11 bases separated the two germline ends. The CDR3 region is CASLLRQNTEAFF. In DNA form, the CDR3 reads TGTGCCAGCCTCCTGCGGCAGAACACTGAAGCTTTCTTT.

This chain uses TRBV5-6 with TRBJ2-3; a weak D match, TRBD2 (7 bases). Germline lookup yields CDR1 SGHDT and CDR2 YYEEEE. This CDR3 spans 16 amino acids. V was trimmed by 0 bases and J by 2 bases, leaving 13 bases between them. In nucleotides, the CDR3 is TGTGCCAGCAGCTTGGCCGCGGGGGCCCCCACAGATACGCAGTATTTT. It translates to CASSLAAGAPTDTQYF.

For this clone: This same CDR3 is encoded by further DNA sequences in the sample. V is TRBV5-6 and J is TRBJ2-1, with TRBD2 identical over 13 bases. CDR3 size: 16 residues. V shed 3 bases, J shed 0 bases, and the junction held 0 bases outside the gene matches. The germline V gene has CDR1 SGHDT and CDR2 YYEEEE. The CDR3 nucleotides read TGTGCCAGCAGCTGGACTAGCGGGAGCTCCTACAATGAGCAGTTCTTC. As protein: CASSWTSGSSYNEQFF.

The chain links TRBV7-2 to TRBJ2-7; D call uncertain. The CDR3 is 13 amino acids. CDR1 is SGHTA and CDR2 is FQGNSA in the germline V gene. Trimming stripped 3 bases from V and 1 base from J, with 7 bases between. The CDR3 region has the DNA TGTGCCAGCAGCTTCGGAGCATCCTACGAGCAGTACTTC. Residues: CASSFGASYEQYF.

The chain couples TRBV9 to TRBJ2-7; the D is unclear. Trimming shortened V by 2 bases and J by 6 bases, and 15 bases separated the two germline ends. Germline CDR1 SGDLS, CDR2 YYNGEE. The CDR3 extends over 14 amino acids. The CDR3: CASSVPPRGGEQYF. For the CDR3, the DNA is TGTGCCAGCAGCGTCCCCCCCCGCGGCGGCGAGCAGTACTTC.

CDR3 sequence (DNA): TGTGCCAGCAGCCAAGACCCGGACAGGAGAGAATTCTACGAGCAGTACTTC. This sequence encodes CASSQDPDRREFYEQYF. The V and J genes are TRBV4-2 and TRBJ2-7; TRBD1 matches at 7 bases. The CDR3 covers 17 residues. Per the germline V gene, CDR1 is LGHNA and CDR2 is YNFKEQ. The V gene end was trimmed by 0 bases and the J gene end by 3 bases; junction bases not matched to a gene: 11.

This chain connects TRBV5-4 to TRBJ2-5; a weak D match, TRBD1 (5 bases). Germline V lookup: CDR1 SGHNT, CDR2 YYREEE (reference sequence). Trimming took off 2 bases at V and 5 bases at J, with 10 bases between the two ends. This CDR3 spans 13 amino acids. The CDR3 loop reads CASSFGRAETQYF. The CDR3 coding sequence is TGTGCCAGCAGCTTCGGCAGGGCGGAGACCCAGTACTTC.

The rearrangement joins TRBV5-1 to TRBJ1-3, with D perhaps matching TRBD1 (6 bases). Looked up from germline, CDR1 is SGHRS and CDR2 is YFSETQ. The germline V and J ends were trimmed by 6 bases and 0 bases, with 13 bases remaining between them. The CDR3 has 15 residues. The DNA of the CDR3 is TGCGCCAGCAAACCCTGGACAGACTCTGGAAACACCATATATTTT. Its translation is CASKPWTDSGNTIYF.

The chain combines TRBV5-1 with TRBJ2-7; maybe TRBD2 (5 bases). In germline, CDR1 is SGHRS, CDR2 YFSETQ. V was shortened by 0 bases and J by 4 bases, with 14 bases between the two germline ends. The CDR3 is made up of 15 amino acids. CDR3 in DNA: TGCGCCAGCAGCTTGGAGGCGGGTTTGAATTACGAGCAGTACTTC. It yields the protein CASSLEAGLNYEQYF.

The chain employs TRBV19 and TRBJ2-1, with 9 positions matching TRBD1. Looked up from germline, CDR1 is LNHDA and CDR2 is SQIVND (reference sequence). The CDR3 sequence is 15 residues long. V trimming: 4 bases; J trimming: 7 bases; junction bases outside the gene matches: 8. In DNA, the CDR3 is TGTGCCAGTAGTAGCGGACAGGGGACAGGGAATGAGCAGTTCTTC. Its translation is CASSSGQGTGNEQFF.

V gene TRBV6-6 combines with J gene TRBJ1-2; a weak D match, TRBD1 (6 bases). CDR1 is MNHNY and CDR2 is SVGAGI in the germline V gene (reference sequence). There are 15 residues in the CDR3. The V end was cut by 6 bases, the J end by 4 bases, with 18 bases between. In DNA, the CDR3 is TGTGCCAGCAGCCAAGGTCTGGGGACATCCTATGGCTACACCTTC. The encoded protein is CASSQGLGTSYGYTF.

This chain connects TRBV11-2 to TRBJ2-5; 7 bases are shared with TRBD2. The CDR3 is 15 amino acids. Unmatched junction bases numbered 7, after V lost 4 bases and J lost 2 bases. Germline CDR1 reads SGHAT; CDR2 reads FQNNGV. CDR3 in amino acids: CASSWIGTNQETQYF. The CDR3 DNA is TGTGCCAGCAGCTGGATCGGGACTAATCAAGAGACCCAGTACTTC. The full variable domain, rest sourced from reference TRBV11-2 and TRBJ2-5, is EAGVAQSPRYKIIEKRQSVAFWCNPISGHATLYWYQQILGQGPKLLIQFQNNGVVDDSQLPKDRFSAERLKGVDSTLKIQPAKLEDSAVYLCASSWIGTNQETQYFGPGTRLLVL.

The CDR3 DNA reads as TGTGCCAGCATGAGAGATTTGGACTATGGCTACACCTTC. Protein product: CASMRDLDYGYTF. The V gene is TRBV5-4, the J gene TRBJ1-2; D call uncertain. Germline V gene data show CDR1 as SGHNT and CDR2 as YYREEE (reference sequence). This CDR3 is built from 13 residues. V was clipped by 6 bases and J by 3 bases, with 12 bases between them.

This chain joins TRBV2 and TRBJ2-7, with 9 bases matching TRBD1. Germline values: CDR1 SNHLY, CDR2 FYNNEI. V shed 4 bases, J shed 4 bases, and the junction held 8 bases outside the gene matches. The CDR3 has 15 residues. The CDR3 DNA reads as TGTGCCAGCAGTGCCCATTGGACAGGGGTGTACGAGCAGTACTTC. It codes for CASSAHWTGVYEQYF.

CDR3 residues: CASSLGQPGGWNTEAFF. The CDR3 DNA sequence: TGTGCCAGCAGTTTAGGACAGCCAGGGGGCTGGAACACTGAAGCTTTCTTT. V and J are TRBV27 and TRBJ1-1; 8 bases are a match to TRBD1. This CDR3 region has 17 residues. Per the germline V gene, CDR1 is MNHEY and CDR2 is SMNVEV (reference sequence). V was clipped by 2 bases and J by 1 base; unmatched bases: 9.